This T cell receptor (beta chain) was documented in a study of CD4+ T cells in melanoma. Study-wide results and caveats: Neoantigen-specific CD4+ T cells in melanoma reportedly had diverse differentiation states. A reported correlation linked neoantigen-specific CD4+ T cells to CD8+, macrophage and B cell function.

Sequencing was performed with immunoSEQ multiplex PCR; in TCRdb, only in-frame clones are kept and a portion is missing. The data contain some 12,000 clones, 60% to 75% of them singletons. About this clone: Its specificity is not known.

Trimming took 3 bases from V and 8 from J; bases not matched to a gene: 5. The CDR3 is 12 residues long. Germline V gives CDR1 GTSNPN, CDR2 SVGIG (reference sequence). This TCR derives from a human donor with melanoma. The chain is built from TRBV30 and TRBJ1-2; 8 nucleotides align to TRBD1. The sample consisted of cells from a culture (not recorded whether cultured in vitro). CDR3 DNA sequence: TGTGCCTGGAGACGGACAGGGTTGGGCTACACCTTC. The encoded protein is CAWRRTGLGYTF.